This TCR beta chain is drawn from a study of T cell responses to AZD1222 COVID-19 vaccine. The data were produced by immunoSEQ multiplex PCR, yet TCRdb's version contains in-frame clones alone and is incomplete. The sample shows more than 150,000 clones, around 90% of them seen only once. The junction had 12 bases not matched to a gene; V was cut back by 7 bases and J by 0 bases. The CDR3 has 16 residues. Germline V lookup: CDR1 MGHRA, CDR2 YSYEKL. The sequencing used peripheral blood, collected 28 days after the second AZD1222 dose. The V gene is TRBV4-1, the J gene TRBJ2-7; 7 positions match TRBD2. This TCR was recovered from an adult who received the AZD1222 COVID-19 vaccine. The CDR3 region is CASTPAGSGNSYEQYF. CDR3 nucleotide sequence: TGCGCCAGCACCCCAGCGGGATCAGGGAACTCCTACGAGCAGTACTTC.